The rows below give T cell receptor beta chains drawn from one sample of a study of OX40 agonist ivuxolimab in advanced cancers. Assay: immunoSEQ multiplex PCR; the TCRdb copy retains only in-frame clones and omits some. Found here are approximately 82,000 clones, 88% of them singletons; the top ten hold about 4%. The specimen comprised CD4+ or CD8+ T cells sorted from blood, sampled in a trial of the OX40 agonist ivuxolimab. Source of these receptors: an adult with an advanced solid tumor such as melanoma, head and neck, liver or kidney cancer. Each CDR3 is given with its conserved first and last residue. D genes are given only for firm matches. Clone size is not always given. Where it is, it says once, few, many or a class for expanded clones.

clone size	V gene	J gene	D gene	CDR3 DNA	CDR3 protein
.	TRBV5-4	TRBJ2-3	TRBD2	TGTGCCAGCAGCGACACTAGCGGGCTCACAGATACGCAGTATTTT	CASSDTSGLTDTQYF
.	TRBV7-2	TRBJ2-1	TRBD2	TGTGCCAGCAGCCCCACTAGCGGGAGTTACAATGAGCAGTTCTTC	CASSPTSGSYNEQFF
.	TRBV5-6	TRBJ2-3	.	TGTGCCAGCAGCCAGACAGATACGCAGTATTTT	CASSQTDTQYF
.	TRBV9	TRBJ2-1	TRBD2	TGTGCCAGCAGCTCACGGGGGGGAGTTGGCTACAATGAGCAGTTCTTC	CASSSRGGVGYNEQFF
.	TRBV5-4	TRBJ2-1	.	TGTGCCAGCAGCCCCGGGACAACCTACAATGAGCAGTTCTTC	CASSPGTTYNEQFF
.	TRBV7-2	TRBJ2-3	.	TGTGCCAGCAGCTTAGTGACGGGGAGCAGAGATACGCAGTATTTT	CASSLVTGSRDTQYF
once	TRBV19	TRBJ1-2	.	TGTGCCAGTAGTATAGTCGGGCGCAGGGTTCGACATGGCTACACCTTC	CASSIVGRRVRHGYTF
.	TRBV6-5	TRBJ2-7	.	TGTGCCAGCAGTCCCTTCGGCGGCACCTACGAGCAGTACTTC	CASSPFGGTYEQYF
few	TRBV21-1	TRBJ2-3	.	TGTGCCAGCAGCAAGGTAATCAGGGCTAGCGGCAGGTGGGCAGATACGCAGTATTTT	CASSKVIRASGRWADTQYF
.	TRBV18	TRBJ1-5	.	TGTGCCAGCTCACCACGATCACCCGGCGGGGTAGACGATCAGCCCCAGCATTTT	CASSPRSPGGVDDQPQHF
.	TRBV11-2	TRBJ2-7	TRBD2	TGTGCCAGCAGCTCAGGGACTAGCGGGTACGAGCAGTACTTC	CASSSGTSGYEQYF